This T cell receptor (beta chain) was recorded in a study of blood T cell repertoires in COVID-19. Study-level background: The samples span acute and convalescent COVID-19 from the United States, Italy and Spain.

Donors of Cohort 3 who recovered were those that had two negative PCRs, clearance, or symptom resolution. Authors' methods: By means of reference gene primer amplification, nucleated cell counts were estimated. Clones were sequenced by immunoSEQ multiplex PCR, and TCRdb holds only the in-frame ones, with some missing. Clonal size and the V and J genes are those of that table, whereas D and trimming came from the DNA. Altogether hundreds of thousands of clones are present, roughly 87% being singletons, with the ten largest covering around 0.9%. The ends lost 5 bases at V and 4 bases at J; junction bases unmatched: 7. The germline V gene encodes CDR1 MNHEY and CDR2 SVGAGI. The length of the CDR3 is 14 residues.

Material for sequencing was PBMCs or T cells enriched from blood (not recorded which). This chain links TRBV6-5 with TRBJ2-7; TRBD1 matches at 8 bases. The TCR was taken from a young woman who had recovered from COVID-19. The CDR3 DNA reads TGTGCCAGCAGTCGGACAGGGTATGAGTACGAGCAGTACTTC. Translating gives CASSRTGYEYEQYF.